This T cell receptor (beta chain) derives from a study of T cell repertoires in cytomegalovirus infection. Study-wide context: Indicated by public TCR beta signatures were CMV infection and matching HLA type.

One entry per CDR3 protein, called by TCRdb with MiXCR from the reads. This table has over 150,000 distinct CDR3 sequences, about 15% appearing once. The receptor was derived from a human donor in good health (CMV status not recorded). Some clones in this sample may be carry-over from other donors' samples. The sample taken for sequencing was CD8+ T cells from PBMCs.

The chain's CDR3 is CASGLRTSGGDQFF. DNA of the CDR3: TGTGCCAGCGGTTTAAGGACTAGCGGGGGCGATCAGTTCTTC. This chain links TRBV6-5 with TRBJ2-1; TRBD2 agrees at 13 bases. Germline V gives CDR1 MNHEY, CDR2 SVGAGI. The CDR3 length is 14 residues. V was pared by 8 bases and J by 13 bases, with 11 bases of the junction left unmatched.